The clone carrying this TCR beta chain was observed many times. Its antigen is undetermined. What was amplified from RNA transcripts were TCR beta CDR3 regions. The HTBI set primed first-round TCR CDR3 RT-PCR. Each CDR3 protein gets one entry after TCRdb re-called the multiplex PCR reads with MiXCR. The sample records more than 350,000 distinct CDR3 sequences, 15% to 20% being singletons. This sample stems from a study of T cells in Graves' hyperthyroidism and ophthalmopathy. Exclusion followed for patients with uncontrolled infection, other autoimmune disease, pregnancy or lactation. General study points: Ophthalmopathy was separated from stable hyperthyroidism by a 13 V-J model.

The germline V gene has CDR1 SGHRS and CDR2 YFSETQ. This CDR3 is built from 15 residues. The V gene end was trimmed by 1 base and the J gene end by 5 bases; junction bases not matched to a gene: 5. This chain uses TRBV5-1 with TRBJ1-5; TRBD1 aligns across 8 bases. This sequence originates from a woman aged 25-40 years with Graves' hyperthyroidism that later progressed to Graves' ophthalmopathy. Input material: blood. For the CDR3, the DNA is TGCGCCAGCAGCTTGAACGGACAGGGACATCAGCCCCAGCATTTT. This encodes CASSLNGQGHQPQHF.